The present TCR beta chain was sequenced within a study of cytomegalovirus exposure and HLA in healthy donors. Study overall: Early released data had tens of millions of unique TCRs, all coming from HLA-typed donors. Broader study findings: Follow-up analysis later connected one missense variant in DCLRE1C with trimming of TCR beta V- and J-genes.

PCR primers comprised 60 Vbeta and 13 Jbeta primers. TCRdb keeps only in-frame clones here, not all; method: immunoSEQ multiplex PCR. Of some 140,000 clones in the sample, approximately 79% were seen once. The germline V gene encodes CDR1 SGHRS and CDR2 YFSETQ. V gave up 0 bases and J gave up 8 bases, with 5 bases separating them. The CDR3 runs 11 residues. For this clone: Its antigen is still unknown.

The sample comprised PBMCs. The clonotype was recovered from a man aged 18 to 35 in good health and CMV-seronegative. The chain carries TRBV5-1 and TRBJ2-5, with D unresolved. The chain's CDR3 is CASSLASTQYF. The CDR3 nucleotides are TGCGCCAGCAGCTTGGCGAGCACCCAGTACTTC. The full variable domain, its missing parts supplied by reference TRBV5-1 and TRBJ2-5, is KAGVTQTPRYLIKTRGQQVTLSCSPISGHRSVSWYQQTPGQGLQFLFEYFSETQRNKGNFPGRFSGRQFSNSRSEMNVSTLELGDSALYLCASSLASTQYFGPGTRLLVL.